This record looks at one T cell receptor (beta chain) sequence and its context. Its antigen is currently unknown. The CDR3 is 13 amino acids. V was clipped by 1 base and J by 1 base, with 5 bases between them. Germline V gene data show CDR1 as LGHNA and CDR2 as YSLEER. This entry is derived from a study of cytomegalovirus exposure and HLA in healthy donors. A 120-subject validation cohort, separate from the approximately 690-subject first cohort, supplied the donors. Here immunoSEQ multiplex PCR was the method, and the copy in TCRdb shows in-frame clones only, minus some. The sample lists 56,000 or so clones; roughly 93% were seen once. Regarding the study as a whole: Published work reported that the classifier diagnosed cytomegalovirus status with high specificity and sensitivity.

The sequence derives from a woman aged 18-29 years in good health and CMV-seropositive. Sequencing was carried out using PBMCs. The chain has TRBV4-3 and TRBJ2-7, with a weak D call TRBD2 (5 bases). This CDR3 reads CASSQGRSYEQYF. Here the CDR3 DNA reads TGCGCCAGCAGCCAAGGGAGGTCCTACGAGCAGTACTTC.